The entry that follows covers one TCR beta chain sequence. This entry comes from a study of siplizumab effects on memory and regulatory T cells. The V gene's germline CDR1 is SGDLS and CDR2 YYNGEE. Between the trimmed V and J ends, which lost 0 bases and 0 bases, there was a span of 7 bases. The CDR3 covers 16 residues. The repertoire was sequenced with immunoSEQ multiplex PCR; TCRdb's copy has only in-frame clones and lacks some. The table lists some 100,000 clones, around 93% of them singletons. The sequencing input was non-Treg CD4+ T cells sorted from blood. The V and J genes are TRBV9 and TRBJ2-6; D unclear. The sequence was collected from a human donor in good health. The CDR3 bases are TGTGCCAGCAGCGTAGAGGGTGACTCTGGGGCCAACGTCCTGACTTTC. Protein product: CASSVEGDSGANVLTF.